This passage covers 27 T cell receptor beta chains from one sample sequenced in a study of cytomegalovirus exposure and HLA in healthy donors. The PCR ran on 60 Vbeta and 13 Jbeta primers. Profiling relied on immunoSEQ multiplex PCR, and the TCRdb table lists in-frame clones only, not all of them. The sample consists of 80,000 to 95,000 clones, more than 65% of them appearing once. The sample taken for sequencing was PBMCs. Receptor source: a woman between 18 and 29 years old in good health and CMV-seropositive.

J is TRBJ2-1 and V is TRBV28; 11 nucleotides agree with TRBD2. Germline V gene lookup returns CDR1 MDHEN and CDR2 SYDVKM. This CDR3 region has 16 residues. J lost 6 bases, V lost 5 bases, and 9 bases had no gene match. CDR3 DNA: TGTGCCAGCAGTCCCATATCTAGCGGGAGGTTCAATGAGCAGTTCTTC. Residues: CASSPISSGRFNEQFF.

The genes are TRBV7-3 and TRBJ2-2, with D possibly being TRBD1 (5 bases). Trimming took off 6 bases at V and 7 bases at J, with 12 bases between the two ends. Germline V gene sequence: CDR1 SGHTA, CDR2 FQGTGA. CDR3 length equals 13 residues. The CDR3 DNA follows: TGTGCCAGCAGTCTCCCAGGGAACGGGGAGCTGTTTTTT. Its translation: CASSLPGNGELFF. Supplemented by reference TRBV7-3 and TRBJ2-2, the full variable domain reads GAGVSQTPSNKVTEKGKYVELRCDPISGHTALYWYRQSLGQGPEFLIYFQGTGAADDSGLPNDRFFAVRPEGSVSTLKIQRTERGDSAVYLCASSLPGNGELFFGEGSRLTVL.

The CDR3 sequence: CAKGGEEPGELFF. The CDR3 coding sequence is TGTGCCAAAGGGGGGGAGGAGCCCGGGGAGCTGTTTTTT. The V gene is TRBV19, the J gene TRBJ2-2; a weak D match, TRBD2 (7 bases). Germline values: CDR1 LNHDA, CDR2 SQIVND (reference sequence). V was shortened by 10 bases and J by 6 bases, with 15 bases between the two germline ends. The CDR3 length is 13 residues.

This clone was observed a handful of times. This chain uses TRBV29-1 with TRBJ2-3; the match to TRBD1 covers 10 bases. V dropped 6 bases and J dropped 2; count of bases not matched to a gene: 8. Germline V gene data show CDR1 as SQVTM and CDR2 as ANQGSEA. The CDR3 is 15 amino acids. This chain's CDR3 is CSVDRTGGSTDTQYF. The CDR3 nucleotides are TGCAGCGTGGACCGGACAGGGGGGTCCACAGATACGCAGTATTTT.

The gene calls are TRBV30 and TRBJ2-5, with D maybe TRBD2 (6 bases). Trimming removed 4 bases at V and 0 bases at J, with 9 bases between. Germline V lookup: CDR1 GTSNPN, CDR2 SVGIG (reference sequence). This CDR3 comprises 13 residues. CDR3 protein: CAWNGLHQETQYF. The CDR3 coding sequence is TGTGCCTGGAACGGACTACACCAAGAGACCCAGTACTTC.

This sequence joins TRBV4-2 and TRBJ2-3, with D possibly being TRBD1 (5 bases). Per germline, CDR1 LGHNA and CDR2 YNFKEQ. With 0 bases removed from V and 6 bases from J, the gap between germline ends came to 10 bases. CDR3 length: 14 residues. CDR3 sequence: CASSQDRVTDTQYF. Here the CDR3 DNA reads TGTGCCAGCAGCCAAGACAGGGTAACGGATACGCAGTATTTT.

The chain joins TRBV5-1 to TRBJ1-4; 9 bases align to TRBD1. The germline V gene encodes CDR1 SGHRS and CDR2 YFSETQ. The ends lost 5 bases at V and 3 bases at J; junction bases unmatched: 11. There are 17 residues in the CDR3. CDR3 in amino acids: CASRRGQGTTANEKLFF. The CDR3 DNA follows: TGCGCCAGCAGAAGGGGACAGGGTACGACGGCTAATGAAAAACTGTTTTTT. Combining the CDR3 with reference TRBV5-1 and TRBJ1-4 gives the whole variable domain KAGVTQTPRYLIKTRGQQVTLSCSPISGHRSVSWYQQTPGQGLQFLFEYFSETQRNKGNFPGRFSGRQFSNSRSEMNVSTLELGDSALYLCASRRGQGTTANEKLFFGSGTQLSVL.

The J gene is TRBJ1-1, the V gene TRBV6-1; 9 nucleotides line up with TRBD1. CDR3 length equals 15 residues. V lost 5 bases and J lost 1; bases outside the gene matches: 5. The germline CDR1 and CDR2 sequences are MNHNS and SASEGT. CDR3: CASSRTGEGNTEAFF. CDR3 DNA: TGTGCCAGCAGTCGGACAGGGGAAGGGAACACTGAAGCTTTCTTT.

This clone was detected a few times. V usage is TRBV6-1 and J usage is TRBJ1-2, with unresolved D. This CDR3 comprises 15 residues. Germline CDR1 and CDR2: MNHNS and SASEGT. Trimming cost V 7 bases and J 2 bases, with 17 bases left between them. The CDR3 loop is CASTLSMEGNYGYTF. The CDR3 region has the DNA TGTGCCAGCACCCTCTCGATGGAGGGAAACTATGGCTACACCTTC.

The rearrangement links TRBV30 to TRBJ1-2; maybe TRBD1 (5 bases). Trimming stripped 7 bases from V and 3 bases from J, with 18 bases between. This CDR3 spans 14 amino acids. Germline V gene lookup returns CDR1 GTSNPN and CDR2 SVGIG (reference sequence). CDR3 nucleotides: TGTGCCTTAAAGCGGGCAGGGTCGGACTATGGCTACACCTTC. Protein: CALKRAGSDYGYTF.

The genes are TRBV7-2 and TRBJ2-2, with D maybe TRBD1 (5 bases). Between the trimmed V and J ends, which lost 5 bases and 5 bases, there was a span of 9 bases. This CDR3 spans 13 amino acids. CDR1 is SGHTA, CDR2 FQGNSA, per germline. CDR3 bases: TGTGCCAGCAGCAGGGGCAGGACCGGGGAGCTGTTTTTT. It yields the protein CASSRGRTGELFF.

This rearrangement joins TRBV19 to TRBJ1-5; maybe TRBD1 (6 bases). This CDR3 has 16 amino acids. V was shortened by 6 bases and J by 3 bases, with 18 bases between the two germline ends. In germline, CDR1 is LNHDA, CDR2 SQIVND (reference sequence). The CDR3 coding sequence is TGTGCCAGTAGACCCCCTGAACAGGGTATCAATCAGCCCCAGCATTTT. Its translation is CASRPPEQGINQPQHF.

The rearrangement joins TRBV6-1 to TRBJ1-2; the match to TRBD1 covers 7 bases. Germline V lookup: CDR1 MNHNS, CDR2 SASEGT. V shed 7 bases, J shed 2 bases, and the junction held 4 bases outside the gene matches. This CDR3 spans 13 amino acids. The CDR3 sequence: CASIGQVNYGYTF. The DNA for the CDR3 is TGTGCCAGCATTGGACAGGTGAACTATGGCTACACCTTC.

V is TRBV28 and J is TRBJ2-1; 8 nucleotides agree with TRBD2. Trimming at V came to 3 bases and at J to 5 bases, leaving 6 bases not matched to a gene. This CDR3 region has 15 residues. Germline V gene sequence: CDR1 MDHEN, CDR2 SYDVKM. In DNA form, the CDR3 reads TGTGCCAGCAGTTTTGAGACTAGCGCAAACAATGAGCAGTTCTTC. Residues: CASSFETSANNEQFF.

V usage is TRBV25-1 and J usage is TRBJ1-4, with 7 bases matching TRBD1. Germline values: CDR1 MGHDK, CDR2 SYGVNS. Germline trimming cut 2 bases from V and 6 bases from J; bases unmatched to any gene: 6. This CDR3 is 15 amino acids long. The CDR3 nucleotides are TGTGCCAGCAGTGAACAGACAGGGATCGATGAAAAACTGTTTTTT. This translates into CASSEQTGIDEKLFF.

The CDR3 nucleotides read TGTGCCAGCAGTTTAGGGGGGGGGACAGGGACCTTTGAGCAGTACTTC. The encoded protein is CASSLGGGTGTFEQYF. The rearrangement links TRBV28 to TRBJ2-7, with TRBD1 matching 9 bases. CDR1 and CDR2 from the germline V gene are MDHEN and SYDVKM. Trimming removed 2 bases from V and 7 bases from J; junction bases left unmatched: 12. CDR3 size: 16 residues.

V is TRBV19 and J is TRBJ2-7, with TRBD2 matching 9 bases. The ends lost 5 bases at V and 3 bases at J; junction bases unmatched: 5. The germline gives CDR1 LNHDA, CDR2 SQIVND (reference sequence). This CDR3 is built from 14 residues. CDR3 protein: CASSGGAGGYEQYF. CDR3 DNA sequence: TGTGCCAGTAGTGGAGGAGCGGGGGGCTACGAGCAGTACTTC.

V gene TRBV11-3 combines with J gene TRBJ2-5, with a weak D call TRBD1 (6 bases). Germline V gene lookup returns CDR1 SGHNT and CDR2 YENEEA. There are 14 residues in the CDR3. V lost 4 bases and J 5 bases, leaving 14 bases between the germline ends. The CDR3 sequence is CASSSGQLGETQYF. The CDR3 DNA sequence: TGTGCCAGCAGCTCTGGACAGTTAGGGGAGACCCAGTACTTC. Based on the CDR3 plus reference TRBV11-3 and TRBJ2-5, the full variable domain is EAGVVQSPRYKIIEKKQPVAFWCNPISGHNTLYWYLQNLGQGPELLIRYENEEAVDDSQLPKDRFSAERLKGVDSTLKIQPAELGDSAVYLCASSSGQLGETQYFGPGTRLLVL.

The V gene is TRBV4-3, the J gene TRBJ1-4, with D perhaps matching TRBD1 (6 bases). In germline, CDR1 is LGHNA, CDR2 YSLEER. CDR3 length: 17 residues. The V end was cut by 1 base, the J end by 3 bases, with 15 bases between. DNA of the CDR3: TGCGCCAGCAGCCAAGGAGATGGGGGCTCGGCTAATGAAAAACTGTTTTTT. Its protein product is CASSQGDGGSANEKLFF.

The chain is built from TRBV6-1 and TRBJ2-2, with D perhaps TRBD2 (5 bases). The germline gives CDR1 MNHNS, CDR2 SASEGT. Trimming removed 2 bases at V and 5 bases at J, with 9 bases between. CDR3 length equals 14 residues. The CDR3 DNA sequence: TGTGCCAGCAGTGAACGGACTGTAACCGGGGAGCTGTTTTTT. Translated: CASSERTVTGELFF.

The chain is built from TRBV6-1 and TRBJ2-6; D uncertain. The length of the CDR3 is 15 residues. Trimming took 6 bases from V and 2 from J, leaving 11 bases between them. The V gene's germline CDR1 is MNHNS and CDR2 SASEGT. For the CDR3, the DNA is TGTGCCAGCAGGGGCTCGGAAGCTGGGGCCAACGTCCTGACTTTC. It translates to CASRGSEAGANVLTF.

This chain uses TRBV5-6 with TRBJ2-2, with TRBD1 as a possible D gene (6 bases). This CDR3 region has 17 residues. The germline V gene has CDR1 SGHDT and CDR2 YYEEEE. V was pared by 4 bases and J by 5 bases, with 21 bases between. CDR3 DNA sequence: TGTGCCAGCAGCCACCAGCTGGGACAACGTTCGACCGGGGAGCTGTTTTTT. Protein: CASSHQLGQRSTGELFF.

The V call is TRBV28, the J call TRBJ2-7; 10 bases align to TRBD2. The germline CDR1 and CDR2 sequences are MDHEN and SYDVKM. This CDR3 spans 15 amino acids. J gave up 4 bases and V 6 bases, and 9 bases lay outside the gene matches. CDR3 residues: CASSKNLAGAYEQYF. The CDR3 region has the DNA TGTGCCAGCAGCAAGAATCTAGCGGGAGCATACGAGCAGTACTTC.

In this sample, this clone turned up once. V gene TRBV28 combines with J gene TRBJ2-1, with 8 bases lining up with TRBD2. The ends lost 7 bases at V and 0 bases at J; junction bases unmatched: 5. Germline V lookup: CDR1 MDHEN, CDR2 SYDVKM. This CDR3 has 15 residues. The CDR3 is CASTPSGSSYNEQFF. The CDR3 nucleotides are TGTGCCAGCACACCTAGCGGGTCCTCCTACAATGAGCAGTTCTTC.

The chain recombines TRBV7-2 with TRBJ2-1; unclear D gene. Trimming cost V 10 bases and J 3 bases, with 13 bases left between them. The germline CDR1 and CDR2 sequences are SGHTA and FQGNSA. The CDR3 is 13 residues long. This CDR3 reads CATSSNFYNEQFF. CDR3 DNA sequence: TGTGCCACCAGTTCAAATTTCTACAATGAGCAGTTCTTC.

The chain uses TRBV5-4 and TRBJ2-5; 8 nucleotides match TRBD2. The J call is uncertain, as TRBJ2-7 better fits the DNA end. This CDR3 is built from 14 residues. CDR1 SGHNT and CDR2 YYREEE come from the germline V gene (reference sequence). The CDR3 sequence is CASSKGSGTYEQYF. In nucleotides, the CDR3 is TGTGCCAGCAGTAAAGGTAGCGGGACCTACGAGCAGTACTTC.

This chain connects TRBV27 to TRBJ2-3, with 10 bases fitting TRBD2. This CDR3 has 17 amino acids. Germline V gene lookup returns CDR1 MNHEY and CDR2 SMNVEV (reference sequence). Trimming cost V 6 bases and J 4 bases; bases outside gene matches: 13. Here the CDR3 DNA reads TGTGCCAGCAGCCCCAAAGTTCTAGCGGGGGTTTCAGATACGCAGTATTTT. As protein: CASSPKVLAGVSDTQYF.